These 23 T cell receptor beta chains were sequenced from one sample in a study of vaccination effects on CD4 cells after COVID-19. Investigators separated out CD4+ T cells once 9 to 11 days of culture had passed. The antigens for these receptors are not known. This table comes from immunoSEQ multiplex PCR, and its TCRdb copy is limited to in-frame clones, with some not included. The data show tens of thousands of clones, about two thirds seen once. The sequences come from CD4+ T cells from PBMCs cultured without peptide, collected before COVID-19 vaccination. The source is a human donor who had a prior SARS-CoV-2 infection.

J is TRBJ1-1 and V is TRBV27; D is unclear. Between the trimmed V and J ends, which lost 8 bases and 5 bases, there was a span of 21 bases. CDR1 and CDR2 from the germline V gene are MNHEY and SMNVEV (reference sequence). This CDR3 is built from 15 residues. CDR3 residues: CASGALDADETEAFF. The CDR3 DNA reads as TGTGCCAGCGGAGCGCTGGACGCCGACGAAACTGAAGCTTTCTTT.

This chain links TRBV14 with TRBJ1-6; D unresolved. Per the germline V gene, CDR1 is SGHDN and CDR2 is FVKESK. CDR3 length: 14 residues. With 4 bases removed from V and 9 bases from J, the gap between germline ends came to 13 bases. CDR3 amino acids: CASSLQGGGSPLHF. CDR3 DNA: TGTGCCAGCAGCCTTCAAGGAGGTGGTTCACCCCTCCACTTT.

The chain is built from TRBV7-2 and TRBJ2-5, with D possibly being TRBD1 or TRBD2 (7 bases each). Trimming cost V 1 base and J 10 bases, with 19 bases left between them. CDR3 size: 15 residues. In germline, CDR1 is SGHTA, CDR2 FQGNSA. CDR3 sequence reads: CASSLVSARGGSQYF. The DNA for the CDR3 is TGTGCCAGCAGCTTAGTTTCAGCCAGGGGGGGGAGCCAGTACTTC. The whole variable domain, remainder taken from reference TRBV7-2 and TRBJ2-5, is GAGVSQSPSNKVTEKGKDVELRCDPISGHTALYWYRQSLGQGLEFLIYFQGNSAPDKSGLPSDRFSAERTGGSVSTLTIQRTQQEDSAVYLCASSLVSARGGSQYFGPGTRLLVL.

This clone was observed a single time. This chain links TRBV6-5 with TRBJ2-7, with D maybe TRBD1 (6 bases). The ends were cut back, 7 bases at V and 3 bases at J, with 7 bases in the middle. This CDR3 has 11 amino acids. The V gene's germline CDR1 is MNHEY and CDR2 SVGAGI. Written as DNA, the CDR3 is TGTGCCAGCAAACAGGGCTACGAGCAGTACTTC. Its protein is CASKQGYEQYF.

The V gene is TRBV3-1 (or the pseudogene TRBV3-2), the J gene TRBJ1-1; D is ambiguous. The V gene's germline CDR1 is LGHDT and CDR2 YNNKEL (reference sequence). The V gene lost 8 bases and the J gene lost 0 bases, with 16 bases spanning the gap. The CDR3 consists of 15 residues. The CDR3 region is CASGRPQMMNTEAFF. DNA of the CDR3: TGTGCCAGCGGGAGACCCCAGATGATGAACACTGAAGCTTTCTTT.

The chain has TRBV3-1 (or the pseudogene TRBV3-2) and TRBJ1-5; D might be TRBD1 (6 bases). V lost 3 bases to trimming and J lost 5 bases, with 11 bases between them. Germline V gene sequence: CDR1 LGHDT, CDR2 YNNKEL (reference sequence). The CDR3 extends over 14 amino acids. The CDR3 nucleotides are TGTGCCAGCAGCCAGATGACAGGTGATCAGCCCCAGCATTTT. Translation: CASSQMTGDQPQHF.

CDR3 sequence: CASSQARTSYNEQFF. CDR3 coding DNA: TGCGCCAGCAGCCAAGCCCGGACTAGCTACAATGAGCAGTTCTTC. The J gene is TRBJ2-1, the V gene TRBV5-1; 7 bases match TRBD2. Germline CDR1 reads SGHRS; CDR2 reads YFSETQ. Unmatched junction bases numbered 7, after V lost 4 bases and J lost 3 bases. CDR3 length equals 15 residues.

V and J are TRBV6-5 and TRBJ1-2; 10 bases align to TRBD1. This CDR3 has 13 amino acids. Losses at the gene ends were 5 bases for V and 4 bases for J; bases not matched to a gene: 1. Germline V gives CDR1 MNHEY, CDR2 SVGAGI. This chain's CDR3 is CASSRTGGYGYTF. Here the CDR3 DNA reads TGTGCCAGCAGTCGGACAGGGGGCTATGGCTACACCTTC.

The chain has TRBV7-2 and TRBJ2-5, with 9 bases identical to TRBD1. With V trimmed by 1 base and J by 5 bases, 5 bases remained unmatched. The CDR3 consists of 15 residues. The germline V gene encodes CDR1 SGHTA and CDR2 FQGNSA. The CDR3, as DNA: TGTGCCAGCAGCTTAGGCTGGACAGGGGTCGAGACCCAGTACTTC. It is translated as CASSLGWTGVETQYF.

This clone occurred a few times. This chain links TRBV5-5 with TRBJ2-3; no definite D call. Germline CDR1 and CDR2: SGHKS and YYEKEE (reference sequence). The length of the CDR3 is 15 residues. V gave up 2 bases and J gave up 2 bases, with 12 bases separating them. CDR3 in DNA: TGTGCCAGCAGCTTCACTTGGCCCCTCACAGATACGCAGTATTTT. Its protein product is CASSFTWPLTDTQYF.

This chain joins TRBV30 and TRBJ1-4; D may be TRBD1 (5 bases). Germline assignment: CDR1 GTSNPN and CDR2 SVGIG (reference sequence). The CDR3 length is 14 residues. The V gene lost 5 bases and the J gene lost 4 bases, with 14 bases spanning the gap. The CDR3 sequence: CAWGRDSGNEKLFF. CDR3 nucleotides: TGTGCCTGGGGCAGGGATTCTGGTAATGAAAAACTGTTTTTT.

This chain links TRBV7-9 with TRBJ1-2, with TRBD1 matching 8 bases. The V gene end was trimmed by 5 bases and the J gene end by 3 bases; junction bases not matched to a gene: 2. Per germline, CDR1 SEHNR and CDR2 FQNEAQ (reference sequence). The CDR3 extends over 13 amino acids. The CDR3 nucleotides read TGTGCCAGCAGCCCGGGACAGGACTATGGCTACACCTTC. Translated: CASSPGQDYGYTF.

The gene calls are TRBV2 and TRBJ2-2, with D possibly being TRBD2 (5 bases). Germline loops: CDR1 SNHLY, CDR2 FYNNEI. This CDR3 is 14 amino acids long. V was trimmed by 7 bases and J by 2 bases, leaving 11 bases between them. Here the CDR3 DNA reads TGTGCCAGCAATATTGACTATAACACCGGGGAGCTGTTTTTT. Amino acid sequence: CASNIDYNTGELFF.

This chain links TRBV5-1 with TRBJ2-2; 11 positions match TRBD2. There are 15 residues in the CDR3. The junction had 4 bases not matched to a gene; V was cut back by 3 bases and J by 6 bases. The germline gives CDR1 SGHRS, CDR2 YFSETQ. The CDR3 bases are TGCGCCAGCAGCTATTTAGCGGGGGGGCCCGGGGAGCTGTTTTTT. This gives the protein CASSYLAGGPGELFF.

The chain carries TRBV5-1 and TRBJ2-3, with 11 bases aligning to TRBD2. This CDR3 is built from 14 residues. The V segment lost 5 bases and the J segment 2 bases; nucleotides outside the gene matches: 1. Germline CDR1 SGHRS, CDR2 YFSETQ. CDR3 nucleotide sequence: TGCGCCAGCAGGACTAGCGGGAACACAGATACGCAGTATTTT. Protein sequence: CASRTSGNTDTQYF.

The V call is TRBV18, the J call TRBJ2-1; 8 bases line up with TRBD1. Germline V gene sequence: CDR1 KGHSH, CDR2 LQKENI. The CDR3 covers 20 residues. V shed 6 bases, J shed 0 bases, and the junction held 19 bases outside the gene matches. The CDR3 DNA reads TGTGCCAGCTCGGGGGCCTGGACAGGGTTCGGCCCGAGCTCCTACAATGAGCAGTTCTTC. Amino acid sequence: CASSGAWTGFGPSSYNEQFF. Full variable domain (missing parts from reference TRBV18 and TRBJ2-1): NAGVMQNPRHLVRRRGQEARLRCSPMKGHSHVYWYRQLPEEGLKFMVYLQKENIIDESGMPKERFSAEFPKEGPSILRIQQVVRGDSAAYFCASSGAWTGFGPSSYNEQFFGPGTRLTVL.

This clone has more than one count but fewer than ten. The rearrangement joins TRBV2 to TRBJ1-2; D remains unclear. Germline CDR1 SNHLY, CDR2 FYNNEI. V was trimmed by 9 bases and J by 4 bases, leaving 18 bases between them. The CDR3 has 14 amino acids. The CDR3 reads CASRGPGWGYGYTF. For the CDR3, the DNA is TGTGCCAGTAGAGGGCCAGGTTGGGGCTATGGCTACACCTTC.

V gene TRBV6-5 combines with J gene TRBJ2-4; D is unresolved. The CDR3 is 16 amino acids. Germline V gene data show CDR1 as MNHEY and CDR2 as SVGAGI. With 3 bases removed from V and 4 bases from J, the gap between germline ends came to 16 bases. The CDR3 protein is CASSYFGQRPKNIQYF. The CDR3 DNA reads as TGTGCCAGCAGTTATTTCGGGCAACGTCCGAAAAACATTCAGTACTTC.

The chain carries TRBV9 and TRBJ2-5; D is ambiguous. Trimming removed 0 bases at V and 2 bases at J, with 5 bases between. This CDR3 is built from 13 residues. CDR1 and CDR2 (germline): SGDLS, YYNGEE. Here the CDR3 reads CASSVAGQETQYF. CDR3 sequence (DNA): TGTGCCAGCAGCGTAGCTGGACAAGAGACCCAGTACTTC.

This clone was counted only a few times. The chain carries TRBV10-3 and TRBJ1-2; TRBD1 is a possible D gene (6 bases). This CDR3 is 13 amino acids long. From germline, CDR1 is ENHRY and CDR2 SYGVKD. The germline V and J ends were trimmed by 2 bases and 8 bases, with 12 bases remaining between them. The CDR3 here is CAISEGRGGGYTF. CDR3 nucleotide sequence: TGTGCCATCAGTGAGGGCAGGGGTGGGGGCTACACCTTC.

V and J are TRBV19 and TRBJ2-5; TRBD1 matches 9 bases. The CDR3 has 15 amino acids. CDR1 and CDR2 (germline): LNHDA, SQIVND (reference sequence). V shed 6 bases and J 4 bases; nucleotides not matched to a gene: 9. The CDR3 loop is CASSEGQGPPETQYF. The DNA for the CDR3 is TGTGCCAGTAGCGAAGGACAGGGGCCCCCAGAGACCCAGTACTTC.

This clone has at least ten counts. This rearrangement joins TRBV30 to TRBJ2-3; D remains ambiguous. The V gene's germline CDR1 is GTSNPN and CDR2 SVGIG (reference sequence). Trimming removed 2 bases from V and 5 bases from J, with 5 bases in between. This CDR3 comprises 11 residues. CDR3 protein: CAWSWGDTQYF. For the CDR3, the DNA is TGTGCCTGGAGTTGGGGAGATACGCAGTATTTT.

A single count supports this clone. The chain links TRBV6-5 to TRBJ2-1; D could derive from TRBD1 or TRBD2 (5 bases each). CDR1 and CDR2 from the germline V gene are MNHEY and SVGAGI. V dropped 7 bases and J dropped 5 bases, with 18 bases sitting between them. CDR3 length equals 15 residues. CDR3 DNA: TGTGCCAGCAAAGGGCTTAGTTGGGGGAACAATGAGCAGTTCTTC. This sequence encodes CASKGLSWGNNEQFF.